The 13 T cell receptor beta chains listed next were all sequenced from one sample in a study of shared clonotypes between healthy human individuals. TCRdb's copy holds only in-frame clones and misses some; the assay was immunoSEQ multiplex PCR. The table includes about 480,000 clones, 79% detected once. Material: PBMCs. The receptors originated from a woman in her forties in good health. Some clones in this sample may be carry-over from other donors' samples.

The CDR3 DNA reads TGTGCCAGCAGCGTAGGGTTGGGGGGATCAGGGGCATCTAAGGACAATGAGCAGTTCTTC. Its protein product is CASSVGLGGSGASKDNEQFF. The chain links TRBV9 to TRBJ2-1; perhaps D is TRBD1 or TRBD2 (6 bases each). The V end lost 0 bases, the J end lost 5 bases, and 27 bases lay between the germline ends. Looked up from germline, CDR1 is SGDLS and CDR2 is YYNGEE. CDR3 length: 20 residues. Supplemented by reference TRBV9 and TRBJ2-1, the full variable domain reads DSGVTQTPKHLITATGQRVTLRCSPRSGDLSVYWYQQSLDQGLQFLIQYYNGEERAKGNILERFSAQQFPDLHSELNLSSLELGDSALYFCASSVGLGGSGASKDNEQFFGPGTRLTVL.

This chain connects TRBV5-8 to TRBJ2-1; D gene uncertain. Germline V lookup: CDR1 SGHTS, CDR2 YDEGEE. This CDR3 is 13 amino acids long. Trimming pared 4 bases from V and 8 bases from J, leaving 13 bases between. The CDR3 protein is CASSLSRRYEQFF. CDR3 DNA sequence: TGTGCCAGCAGCCTGTCTAGGCGTTATGAGCAGTTCTTC. Looking up the rest from reference TRBV5-8 and TRBJ2-1 gives the full variable domain: EAGVTQSPTHLIKTRGQQATLRCSPISGHTSVYWYQQALGLGLQFLLWYDEGEERNRGNFPPRFSGRQFPNYSSELNVNALELEDSALYLCASSLSRRYEQFFGPGTRLTVL.

The chain couples TRBV19 to TRBJ2-6; D unresolved. The V end was cut by 4 bases, the J end by 0 bases, with 13 bases between. This CDR3 comprises 17 residues. CDR1 and CDR2 (germline): LNHDA, SQIVND (reference sequence). CDR3 DNA sequence: TGTGCCAGTAGTACCCTGGGTGACCTCTCTGGGGCCAACGTCCTGACTTTC. As protein: CASSTLGDLSGANVLTF.

The rearrangement uses TRBV28 and TRBJ1-2; the match to TRBD1 covers 7 bases. CDR1 and CDR2 (germline): MDHEN, SYDVKM. The length of the CDR3 is 18 residues. V trimming: 3 bases; J trimming: 4 bases; junction bases outside the gene matches: 17. The CDR3 bases are TGTGCCAGCAGTTTGCAATATCTTAAGGGACAGTCGCTCTATGGCTACACCTTC. It specifies CASSLQYLKGQSLYGYTF.

V and J are TRBV6-5 and TRBJ2-7; 9 bases agree with TRBD1. Germline CDR1 is MNHEY and CDR2 is SVGAGI. V trimming: 6 bases; J trimming: 4 bases; junction bases outside the gene matches: 7. The CDR3 covers 14 residues. The CDR3 DNA sequence: TGTGCCAGCAGCAAACAGGGGGCGGGGTACGAGCAGTACTTC. Its protein is CASSKQGAGYEQYF.

This clone was recorded only once. The CDR3 is CASSSTENIQYF. CDR3 coding DNA: TGCGCCAGCAGCTCAACAGAAAACATTCAGTACTTC. The J gene is TRBJ2-4, the V gene TRBV5-1; D ambiguous. Per germline, CDR1 SGHRS and CDR2 YFSETQ. Trimming took off 3 bases at V and 5 bases at J, with 6 bases between the two ends. The CDR3 sequence is 12 residues long. The variable domain in full, completed from reference TRBV5-1 and TRBJ2-4, reads KAGVTQTPRYLIKTRGQQVTLSCSPISGHRSVSWYQQTPGQGLQFLFEYFSETQRNKGNFPGRFSGRQFSNSRSEMNVSTLELGDSALYLCASSSTENIQYFGAGTRLSVL.

This clone was observed a single time. CDR3 in DNA: TGTGCCAGCAGCCAGGGGGCGCGAGAAAAACTGTTTTTT. This codes for CASSQGAREKLFF. The chain carries TRBV2 and TRBJ1-4; 8 bases fit TRBD1. CDR3 length equals 13 residues. Germline V gene sequence: CDR1 SNHLY, CDR2 FYNNEI. V lost 6 bases, J lost 8 bases, and 5 bases stayed unmatched.

This rearrangement joins TRBV11-2 to TRBJ1-1; unclear D gene. Germline V CDR1 and CDR2: SGHAT, FQNNGV. The CDR3 is made up of 14 amino acids. V was clipped by 5 bases and J by 1 base, with 11 bases between them. The CDR3 spells CASSPMVGNTEAFF. The CDR3 bases are TGTGCCAGCAGCCCGATGGTGGGGAACACTGAAGCTTTCTTT.

The V gene is TRBV28, the J gene TRBJ2-7, with 7 bases that match TRBD1. Germline lookup yields CDR1 MDHEN and CDR2 SYDVKM. The ends lost 4 bases at V and 0 bases at J; junction bases unmatched: 6. The CDR3 spans 15 residues. CDR3 in amino acids: CASSSPGDSSYEQYF. The CDR3, as DNA: TGTGCCAGCAGTTCCCCAGGGGACAGCTCCTACGAGCAGTACTTC. The full variable domain, completed using reference TRBV28 and TRBJ2-7, is DVKVTQSSRYLVKRTGEKVFLECVQDMDHENMFWYRQDPGLGLRLIYFSYDVKMKEKGDIPEGYSVSREKKERFSLILESASTNQTSMYLCASSSPGDSSYEQYFGPGTRLTVT.

With regard to this clone: A far more abundant clone sits one base away, making this likely a read error. This sequence joins TRBV6-1 and TRBJ2-6; D not resolved. The germline V gene has CDR1 MNHNS and CDR2 SASEGT. The CDR3 loop spans 14 amino acids. This chain's CDR3 is CASSQLPGTNVLTF. CDR3 nucleotide sequence: TGTGCCAGCAGTCAGTTACCTGGGACCAACGTCCTGACTTTC.

This clone was counted only a few times. The V gene is TRBV4-1, the J gene TRBJ2-3; a weak D match, TRBD1 (6 bases). CDR3 length: 15 amino acids. Germline lookup yields CDR1 MGHRA and CDR2 YSYEKL. V was clipped by 4 bases and J by 3 bases, with 14 bases between them. The CDR3 sequence is CASSPPRGGTDTQYF. CDR3 nucleotides: TGCGCCAGCAGCCCCCCGAGAGGGGGAACAGATACGCAGTATTTT.

Points on this clone: Other DNA sequences in this sample translate to the same CDR3. The V and J genes are TRBV7-8 and TRBJ1-3; D gene unclear. Trimming removed 5 bases at V and 0 bases at J, with 11 bases between. The CDR3 is made up of 15 amino acids. Germline V CDR1 and CDR2: SGHVS, FQNEAQ. This chain's CDR3 is CASSLGRSSGNTIYF. As DNA, the CDR3 is TGTGCCAGCAGCCTCGGACGGAGCTCTGGAAACACCATATATTTT.

The chain has TRBV6-4 and TRBJ2-1; a possible D gene is TRBD2 (5 bases). The CDR3 consists of 14 residues. V was cut by 3 bases and J by 8 bases, with 14 bases left in between. Per the germline V gene, CDR1 is MRHNA and CDR2 is SNTAGT. The CDR3 loop is CASSERATVDEQFF. The CDR3 DNA reads as TGTGCCAGCAGTGAGCGGGCGACGGTAGATGAGCAGTTCTTC.